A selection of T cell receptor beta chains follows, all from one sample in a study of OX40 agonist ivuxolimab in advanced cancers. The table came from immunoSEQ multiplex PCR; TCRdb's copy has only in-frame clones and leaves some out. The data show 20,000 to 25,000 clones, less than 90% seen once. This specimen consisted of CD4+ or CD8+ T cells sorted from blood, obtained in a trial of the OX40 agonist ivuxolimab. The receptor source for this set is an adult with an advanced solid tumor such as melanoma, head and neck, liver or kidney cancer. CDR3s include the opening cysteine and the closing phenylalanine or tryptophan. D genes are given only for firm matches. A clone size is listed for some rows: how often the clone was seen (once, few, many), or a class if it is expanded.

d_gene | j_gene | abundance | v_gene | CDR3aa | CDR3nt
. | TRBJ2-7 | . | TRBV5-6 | CASSLSPGYEQYF | TGTGCCAGCAGCTTGAGCCCGGGCTACGAGCAGTACTTC
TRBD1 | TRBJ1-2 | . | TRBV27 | CASSDLVPIRGLLNYGYTF | TGTGCCAGCAGCGACTTGGTCCCAATCAGGGGGCTCCTGAACTATGGCTACACCTTC
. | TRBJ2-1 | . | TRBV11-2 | CASSLEAEDEQFF | TGTGCCAGCAGCTTAGAAGCGGAAGATGAGCAGTTCTTC
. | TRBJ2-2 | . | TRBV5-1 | CASSTWGDLNTGELFF | TGCGCCAGCAGCACCTGGGGGGACCTAAACACCGGGGAGCTGTTTTTT
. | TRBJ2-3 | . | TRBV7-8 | CASRRLLAGSTDTQYF | TGTGCCAGCAGGCGCCTCCTCGCGGGTAGCACAGATACGCAGTATTTT
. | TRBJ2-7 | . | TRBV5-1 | CASSLRGDEQYF | TGCGCCAGCAGCTTGCGTGGGGACGAGCAGTACTTC
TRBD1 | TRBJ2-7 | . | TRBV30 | CAWKGQGWVFGGYEQYF | TGTGCCTGGAAAGGACAGGGTTGGGTCTTCGGGGGATACGAGCAGTACTTC
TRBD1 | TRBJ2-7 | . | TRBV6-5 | CASSPGTGLLNEQYF | TGTGCCAGCAGTCCGGGGACAGGGCTCCTCAACGAGCAGTACTTC
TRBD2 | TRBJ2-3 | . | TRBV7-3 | CASSPSGGTDTQYF | TGTGCCAGCAGCCCCAGCGGGGGCACAGATACGCAGTATTTT
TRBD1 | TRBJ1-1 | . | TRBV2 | CASSHPGQGAYEAFF | TGTGCCAGCAGTCACCCGGGACAGGGGGCATACGAAGCTTTCTTT
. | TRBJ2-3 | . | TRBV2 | CASRGVTDTQYF | TGTGCCAGCAGAGGGGTGACAGATACGCAGTATTTT
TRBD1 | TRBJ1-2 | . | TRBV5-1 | CASRYGTGDYGYTF | TGCGCCAGCAGATACGGGACAGGGGACTATGGCTACACCTTC
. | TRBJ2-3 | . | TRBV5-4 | CASRAGQSSTDTQYF | TGTGCCAGCAGGGCGGGACAGTCTAGCACAGATACGCAGTATTTT
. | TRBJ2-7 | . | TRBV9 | CASSAGDGPYEQYF | TGTGCCAGCAGCGCCGGGGACGGTCCCTACGAGCAGTACTTC
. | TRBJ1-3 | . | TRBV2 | CASSAFWVYSGNTIYF | TGTGCCAGCAGTGCTTTCTGGGTTTACTCTGGAAACACCATATATTTT
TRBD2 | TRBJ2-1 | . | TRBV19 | CASSIGEGTSVSPEQFF | TGTGCCAGTAGTATAGGGGAAGGGACTAGCGTCAGCCCTGAGCAGTTCTTC
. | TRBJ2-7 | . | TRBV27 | CASKLSQGAYEQYF | TGTGCCAGCAAATTGAGTCAGGGAGCCTACGAGCAGTACTTC
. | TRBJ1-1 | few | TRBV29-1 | CSVAGGRRTEAFF | TGCAGCGTTGCCGGGGGGCGTAGAACTGAAGCTTTCTTT
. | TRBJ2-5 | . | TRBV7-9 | CASVGSRQETQYF | TGTGCCAGCGTAGGGAGCCGGCAAGAGACCCAGTACTTC
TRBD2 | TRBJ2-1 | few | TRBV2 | CASSENSGGTLFYNEQFF | TGTGCCAGCAGTGAAAATAGCGGGGGGACCTTATTCTACAATGAGCAGTTCTTC
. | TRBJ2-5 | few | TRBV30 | CAWSIGTGRETQYF | TGTGCCTGGAGTATCGGGACGGGCCGGGAGACCCAGTACTTC
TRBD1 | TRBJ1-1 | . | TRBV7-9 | CASSLGQGARDTEAFF | TGTGCCAGCAGCTTAGGGCAGGGGGCGAGGGACACTGAAGCTTTCTTT
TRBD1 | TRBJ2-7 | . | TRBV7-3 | CASSLRDRNYEQYF | TGTGCCAGCAGCTTACGGGACAGGAACTACGAGCAGTACTTC
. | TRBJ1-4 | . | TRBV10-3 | CAISEATTNEKLFF | TGTGCCATCAGTGAAGCCACAACTAATGAAAAACTGTTTTTT
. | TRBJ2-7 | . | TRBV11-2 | CASSLDRTMVYEQYF | TGTGCCAGCAGCTTAGACAGGACCATGGTTTACGAGCAGTACTTC
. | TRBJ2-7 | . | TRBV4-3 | CASSQDEDFTYEQYF | TGCGCCAGCAGCCAAGATGAGGACTTTACCTACGAGCAGTACTTC
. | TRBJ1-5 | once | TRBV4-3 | CASSQDRGYSNQPQHF | TGCGCCAGCAGCCAAGACAGGGGATATAGCAATCAGCCCCAGCATTTT
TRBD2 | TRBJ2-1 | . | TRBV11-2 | CASSHRTSGSLDEQFF | TGTGCCAGCAGCCACCGGACTAGCGGGAGTTTGGATGAGCAGTTCTTC
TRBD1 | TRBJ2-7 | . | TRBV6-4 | CASSEFESPGTEYEQYF | TGTGCCAGCAGCGAGTTCGAAAGCCCCGGGACAGAATACGAGCAGTACTTC
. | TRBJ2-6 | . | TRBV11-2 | CASRSGTPPSGANVLTF | TGTGCCAGCAGATCCGGGACACCACCATCTGGGGCCAACGTCCTGACTTTC
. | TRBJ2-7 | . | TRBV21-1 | CASSKWGGRSSEQYF | TGTGCCAGCAGCAAATGGGGGGGCCGGTCGTCCGAGCAGTACTTC
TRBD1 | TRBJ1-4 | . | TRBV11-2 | CASSTGTGWEKLFF | TGTGCCAGCAGTACCGGGACAGGGTGGGAAAAACTGTTTTTT